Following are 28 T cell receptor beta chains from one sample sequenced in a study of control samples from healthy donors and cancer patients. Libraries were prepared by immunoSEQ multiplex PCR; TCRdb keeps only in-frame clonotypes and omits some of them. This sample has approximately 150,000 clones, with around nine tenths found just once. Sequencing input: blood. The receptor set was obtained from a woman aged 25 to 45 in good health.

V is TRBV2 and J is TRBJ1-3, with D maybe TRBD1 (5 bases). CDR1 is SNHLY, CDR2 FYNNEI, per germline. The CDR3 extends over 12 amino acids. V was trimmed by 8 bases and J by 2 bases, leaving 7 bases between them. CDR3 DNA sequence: TGTGCCAGCGGGGGAGCTGGAAACACCATATATTTT. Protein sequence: CASGGAGNTIYF.

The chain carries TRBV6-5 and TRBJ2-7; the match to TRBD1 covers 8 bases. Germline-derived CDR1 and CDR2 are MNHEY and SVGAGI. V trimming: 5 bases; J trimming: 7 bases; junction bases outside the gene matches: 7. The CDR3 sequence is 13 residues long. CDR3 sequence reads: CASSKQGAREQYF. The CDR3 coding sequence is TGTGCCAGCAGTAAGCAGGGGGCGCGGGAGCAGTACTTC.

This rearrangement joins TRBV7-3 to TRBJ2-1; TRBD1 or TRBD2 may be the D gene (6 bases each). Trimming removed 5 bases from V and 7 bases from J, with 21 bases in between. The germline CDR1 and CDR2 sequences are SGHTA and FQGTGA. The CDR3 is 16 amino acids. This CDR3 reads CASSKSAGGTRNEQFF. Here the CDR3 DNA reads TGTGCCAGCAGCAAATCTGCCGGGGGCACGAGGAATGAGCAGTTCTTC.

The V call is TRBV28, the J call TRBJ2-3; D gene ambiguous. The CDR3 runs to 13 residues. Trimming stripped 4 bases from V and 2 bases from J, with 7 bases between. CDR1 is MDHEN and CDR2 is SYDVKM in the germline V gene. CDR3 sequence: CASSSGNTDTQYF. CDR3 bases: TGTGCCAGCAGTTCCGGTAACACAGATACGCAGTATTTT.

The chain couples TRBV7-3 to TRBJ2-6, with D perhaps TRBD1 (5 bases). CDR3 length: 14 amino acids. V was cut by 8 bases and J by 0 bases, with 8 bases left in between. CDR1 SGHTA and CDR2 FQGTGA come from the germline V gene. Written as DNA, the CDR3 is TGTGCCAGCTCACAGGACTCTGGGGCCAACGTCCTGACTTTC. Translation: CASSQDSGANVLTF.

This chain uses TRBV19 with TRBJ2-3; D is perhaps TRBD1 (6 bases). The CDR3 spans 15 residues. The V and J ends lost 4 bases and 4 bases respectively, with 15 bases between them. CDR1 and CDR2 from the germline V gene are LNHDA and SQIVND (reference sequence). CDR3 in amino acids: CASSSRGIRSDTQYF. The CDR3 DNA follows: TGTGCCAGTAGTAGCAGGGGAATTCGTTCAGATACGCAGTATTTT. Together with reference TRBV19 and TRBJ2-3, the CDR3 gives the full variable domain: DGGITQSPKYLFRKEGQNVTLSCEQNLNHDAMYWYRQDPGQGLRLIYYSQIVNDFQKGDIAEGYSVSREKKESFPLTVTSAQKNPTAFYLCASSSRGIRSDTQYFGPGTRLTVL.

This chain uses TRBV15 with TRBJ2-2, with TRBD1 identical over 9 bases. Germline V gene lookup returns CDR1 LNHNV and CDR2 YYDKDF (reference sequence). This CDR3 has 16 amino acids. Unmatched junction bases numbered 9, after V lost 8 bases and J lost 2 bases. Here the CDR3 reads CATRNPGQGNTGELFF. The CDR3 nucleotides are TGTGCCACCCGAAACCCGGGACAGGGCAACACCGGGGAGCTGTTTTTT. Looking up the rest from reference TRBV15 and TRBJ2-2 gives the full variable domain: DAMVIQNPRYQVTQFGKPVTLSCSQTLNHNVMYWYQQKSSQAPKLLFHYYDKDFNNEADTPDNFQSRRPNTSFCFLDIRSPGLGDTAMYLCATRNPGQGNTGELFFGEGSRLTVL.

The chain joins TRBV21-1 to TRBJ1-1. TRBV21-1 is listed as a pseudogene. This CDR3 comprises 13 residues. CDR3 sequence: CASKGEGNKSAFF. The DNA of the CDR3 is TGTGCCAGCAAAGGGGAGGGGAATAAAAGCGCTTTCTTT.

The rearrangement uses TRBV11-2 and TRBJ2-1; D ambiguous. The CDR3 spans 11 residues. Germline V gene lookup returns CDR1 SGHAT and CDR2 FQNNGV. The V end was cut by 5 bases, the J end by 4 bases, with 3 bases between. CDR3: CASSRYNEQFF. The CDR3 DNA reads TGTGCCAGCAGCCGATACAATGAGCAGTTCTTC.

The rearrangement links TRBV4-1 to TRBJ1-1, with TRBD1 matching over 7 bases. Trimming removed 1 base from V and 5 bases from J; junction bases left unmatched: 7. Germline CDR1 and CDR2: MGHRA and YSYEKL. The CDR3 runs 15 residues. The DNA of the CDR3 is TGCGCCAGCAGCCAAGTAGGAGGGGGCAGAACTGAAGCTTTCTTT. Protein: CASSQVGGGRTEAFF.

DNA of the CDR3: TGTGCCAGCAGCGTAGCCAGGGGAACGGGCTACACCTTC. It encodes CASSVARGTGYTF. This chain connects TRBV9 to TRBJ1-2, with D tentatively TRBD1 (6 bases). Looked up from germline, CDR1 is SGDLS and CDR2 is YYNGEE. The CDR3 consists of 13 residues. V lost 0 bases to trimming and J lost 8 bases, with 11 bases between them.

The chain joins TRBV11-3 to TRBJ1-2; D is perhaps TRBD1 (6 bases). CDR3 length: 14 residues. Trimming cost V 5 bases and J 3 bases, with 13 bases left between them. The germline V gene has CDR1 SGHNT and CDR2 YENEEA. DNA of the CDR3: TGTGCCAGCAGCCTAAGACAGGTCTACTATGGCTACACCTTC. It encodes CASSLRQVYYGYTF.

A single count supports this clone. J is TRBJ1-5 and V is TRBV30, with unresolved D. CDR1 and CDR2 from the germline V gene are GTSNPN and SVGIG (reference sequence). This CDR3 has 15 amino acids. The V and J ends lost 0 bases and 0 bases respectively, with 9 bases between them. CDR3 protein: CAWSVRRVSNQPQHF. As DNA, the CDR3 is TGTGCCTGGAGTGTTCGTAGGGTTAGCAATCAGCCCCAGCATTTT.

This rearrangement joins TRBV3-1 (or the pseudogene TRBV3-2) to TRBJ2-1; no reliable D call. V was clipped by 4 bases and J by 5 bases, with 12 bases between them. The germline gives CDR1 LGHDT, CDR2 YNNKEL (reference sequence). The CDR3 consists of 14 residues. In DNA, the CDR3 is TGTGCCAGCAGCCCCAGTGGGGTCGACAATGAGCAGTTCTTC. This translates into CASSPSGVDNEQFF.

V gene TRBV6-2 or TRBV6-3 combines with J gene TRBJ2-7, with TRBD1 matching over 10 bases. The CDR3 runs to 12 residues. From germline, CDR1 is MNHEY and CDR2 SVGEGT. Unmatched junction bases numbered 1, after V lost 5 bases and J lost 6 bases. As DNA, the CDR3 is TGTGCCAGCAGTGACAGGGGGCCCGAGCAGTACTTC. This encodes CASSDRGPEQYF.

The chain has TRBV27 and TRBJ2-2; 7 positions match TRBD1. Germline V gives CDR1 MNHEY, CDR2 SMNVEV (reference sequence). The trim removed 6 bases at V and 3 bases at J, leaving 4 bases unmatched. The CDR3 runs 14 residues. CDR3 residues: CASRADRDTGELFF. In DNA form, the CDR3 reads TGTGCCAGCAGGGCCGACAGGGACACCGGGGAGCTGTTTTTT.

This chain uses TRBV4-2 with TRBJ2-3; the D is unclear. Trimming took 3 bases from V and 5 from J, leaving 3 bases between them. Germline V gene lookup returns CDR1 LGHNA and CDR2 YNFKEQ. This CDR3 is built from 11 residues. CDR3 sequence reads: CASSQRDTQYF. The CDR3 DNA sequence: TGTGCCAGCAGCCAGAGAGATACGCAGTATTTT.

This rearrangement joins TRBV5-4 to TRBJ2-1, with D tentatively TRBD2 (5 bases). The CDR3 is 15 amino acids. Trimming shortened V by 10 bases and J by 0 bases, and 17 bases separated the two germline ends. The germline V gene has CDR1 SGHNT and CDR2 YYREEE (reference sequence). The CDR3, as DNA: TGTGCCGCAATGGGTATGGGGAGCTCCTACAATGAGCAGTTCTTC. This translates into CAAMGMGSSYNEQFF.

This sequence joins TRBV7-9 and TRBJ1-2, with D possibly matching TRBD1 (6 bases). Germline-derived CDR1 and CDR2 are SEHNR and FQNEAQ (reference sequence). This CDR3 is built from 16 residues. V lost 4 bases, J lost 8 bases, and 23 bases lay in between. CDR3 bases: TGTGCCAGCAGCTCACTCGCGATCACAGGGTCACAAGGCTACACCTTC. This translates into CASSSLAITGSQGYTF. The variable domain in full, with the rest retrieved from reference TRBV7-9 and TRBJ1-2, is DTGVSQNPRHKITKRGQNVTFRCDPISEHNRLYWYRQTLGQGPEFLTYFQNEAQLEKSRLLSDRFSAERPKGSFSTLEIQRTEQGDSAMYLCASSSLAITGSQGYTFGSGTRLTVV.

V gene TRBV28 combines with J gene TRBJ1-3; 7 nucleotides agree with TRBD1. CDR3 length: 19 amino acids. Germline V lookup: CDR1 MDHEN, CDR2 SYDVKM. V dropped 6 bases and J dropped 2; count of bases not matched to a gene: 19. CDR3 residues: CASSQYYPPDRFTGNTIYF. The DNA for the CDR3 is TGTGCCAGCAGCCAATATTATCCTCCGGACAGGTTCACTGGAAACACCATATATTTT.

The CDR3 DNA reads as TGCGCCAGCAGCCAGAGGGAGGGCGGCTACGAGCAGTACTTC. It translates to CASSQREGGYEQYF. The rearrangement uses TRBV4-1 and TRBJ2-7, with 7 bases identical to TRBD2. This CDR3 contains 14 residues. Trimming removed 3 bases from V and 3 bases from J; junction bases left unmatched: 5. The germline gives CDR1 MGHRA, CDR2 YSYEKL.

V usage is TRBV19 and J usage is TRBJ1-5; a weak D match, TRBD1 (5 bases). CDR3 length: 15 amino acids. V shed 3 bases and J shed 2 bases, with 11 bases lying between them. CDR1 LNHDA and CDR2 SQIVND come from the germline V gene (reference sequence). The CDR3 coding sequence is TGTGCCAGTAGTATGGGGACCAGGGGCAATCAGCCCCAGCATTTT. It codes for CASSMGTRGNQPQHF.

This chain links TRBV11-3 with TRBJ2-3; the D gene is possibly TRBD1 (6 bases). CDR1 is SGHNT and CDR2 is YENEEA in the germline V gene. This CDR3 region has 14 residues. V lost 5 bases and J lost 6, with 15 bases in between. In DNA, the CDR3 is TGTGCCAGCAGCCCAGGACAGCCTAGGGATACGCAGTATTTT. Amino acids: CASSPGQPRDTQYF. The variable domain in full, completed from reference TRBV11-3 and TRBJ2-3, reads EAGVVQSPRYKIIEKKQPVAFWCNPISGHNTLYWYLQNLGQGPELLIRYENEEAVDDSQLPKDRFSAERLKGVDSTLKIQPAELGDSAVYLCASSPGQPRDTQYFGPGTRLTVL.

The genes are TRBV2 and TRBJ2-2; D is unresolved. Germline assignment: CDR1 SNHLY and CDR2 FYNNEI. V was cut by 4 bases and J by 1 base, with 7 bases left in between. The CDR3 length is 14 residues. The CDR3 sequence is CASSGGRNTGELFF. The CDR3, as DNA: TGTGCCAGCAGTGGAGGAAGGAACACCGGGGAGCTGTTTTTT. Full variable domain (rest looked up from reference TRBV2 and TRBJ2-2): EPEVTQTPSHQVTQMGQEVILRCVPISNHLYFYWYRQILGQKVEFLVSFYNNEISEKSEIFDDQFSVERPDGSNFTLKIRSTKLEDSAMYFCASSGGRNTGELFFGEGSRLTVL.

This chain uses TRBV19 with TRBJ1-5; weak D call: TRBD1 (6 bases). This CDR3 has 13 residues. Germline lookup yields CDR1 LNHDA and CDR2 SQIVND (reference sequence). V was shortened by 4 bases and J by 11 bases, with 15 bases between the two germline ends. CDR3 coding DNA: TGTGCCAGTAGTACCCGGGACGGGGACACCCAGCATTTT. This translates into CASSTRDGDTQHF.

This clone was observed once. CDR3 in DNA: TGTGCCAGCAGCCTAAGGGGGACAGGGACCCAAGAGACCCAGTACTTC. Its protein product is CASSLRGTGTQETQYF. J is TRBJ2-5 and V is TRBV3-1 (or the pseudogene TRBV3-2); 9 nucleotides agree with TRBD1. Germline loops: CDR1 LGHDT, CDR2 YNNKEL (reference sequence). CDR3 length: 16 amino acids. V lost 4 bases to trimming and J lost 1 base; unmatched junction nucleotides: 7.

The CDR3: CASSYGPSSYNEQFF. As DNA, the CDR3 is TGTGCCAGCAGTTACGGGCCAAGCTCCTACAATGAGCAGTTCTTC. This chain uses TRBV7-8 with TRBJ2-1; D not certain. The CDR3 sequence is 15 residues long. V was clipped by 6 bases and J by 0 bases, with 12 bases between them. CDR1 SGHVS and CDR2 FQNEAQ come from the germline V gene.

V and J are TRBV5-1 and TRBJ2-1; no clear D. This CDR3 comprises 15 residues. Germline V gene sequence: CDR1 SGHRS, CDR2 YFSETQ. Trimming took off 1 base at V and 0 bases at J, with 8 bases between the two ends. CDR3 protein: CASSLYPNSYNEQFF. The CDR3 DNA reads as TGCGCCAGCAGCTTGTACCCGAACTCCTACAATGAGCAGTTCTTC.